Shown below are 6 T cell receptor beta chains from a single sample sequenced in a study of cytomegalovirus exposure and HLA in healthy donors. The method was immunoSEQ multiplex PCR; TCRdb's version includes in-frame clones alone and lacks a portion of them. The sample lists about 120,000 clones, roughly nine tenths occurring once. The sample comprised PBMCs. The receptor set was obtained from a young woman in good health and CMV-seronegative.

The chain carries TRBV6-5 and TRBJ2-1; D is undetermined. The germline V and J ends were trimmed by 2 bases and 8 bases, with 13 bases remaining between them. Germline assignment: CDR1 MNHEY and CDR2 SVGAGI. The CDR3 has 14 residues. CDR3 amino acids: CASSYPIGVDEQFF. DNA of the CDR3: TGTGCCAGCAGTTACCCCATAGGAGTTGATGAGCAGTTCTTC.

The chain links TRBV9 to TRBJ2-1, with D maybe TRBD2 (6 bases). From germline, CDR1 is SGDLS and CDR2 YYNGEE. CDR3 size: 15 residues. V was clipped by 3 bases and J by 0 bases, with 10 bases between them. Here the CDR3 reads CASSDRLDSYNEQFF. As DNA, the CDR3 is TGTGCCAGCAGCGATAGACTAGACTCCTACAATGAGCAGTTCTTC.

This chain connects TRBV21-1 to TRBJ1-1; the table assigns TRBD1, which was not confirmed against the DNA. TRBV21-1 has pseudogene status. The CDR3 has 14 amino acids. The CDR3 loop reads CASRVAGMNTEAFF. The CDR3 coding sequence is TGTGCCAGCAGGGTGGCAGGGATGAACACTGAAGCTTTCTTT.

This chain uses TRBV6-1 with TRBJ2-1; possible D gene TRBD2, 5 bases. The V gene lost 8 bases and the J gene lost 0 bases, with 14 bases spanning the gap. Germline V CDR1 and CDR2: MNHNS, SASEGT. The CDR3 sequence is 15 residues long. CDR3 in amino acids: CASLGPGSSYNEQFF. CDR3 nucleotides: TGTGCCAGCTTGGGTCCGGGGAGCTCCTACAATGAGCAGTTCTTC.

This rearrangement joins TRBV6-1 to TRBJ1-3; 9 bases map to TRBD1. This CDR3 region has 15 residues. Germline V gene lookup returns CDR1 MNHNS and CDR2 SASEGT. With V trimmed by 5 bases and J by 9 bases, 11 bases remained unmatched. The CDR3 here is CASSHTGGLLGTIYF. The CDR3, as DNA: TGTGCCAGCAGTCATACAGGGGGCCTATTGGGCACCATATATTTT.

Here the CDR3 reads CASSLIGAEAFF. The DNA of the CDR3 is TGTGCCAGCAGTTTAATAGGGGCTGAAGCTTTCTTT. J is TRBJ1-1 and V is TRBV27; D may be TRBD1 (5 bases). This CDR3 has 12 residues. CDR1 MNHEY and CDR2 SMNVEV come from the germline V gene (reference sequence). Between the trimmed V and J ends, which lost 2 bases and 6 bases, there was a span of 7 bases.